This record looks at one TCR beta chain sequence and its context. As processed by the authors: Amplifying reference gene primers gave estimates of nucleated cell counts. The table came from immunoSEQ multiplex PCR; TCRdb's copy has only in-frame clones and leaves some out. The DNA was the basis for D and trimming; V, J and clone size are from that table. This sample has roughly 43,000 clones, with roughly 69% found just once. These data come from a study of blood T cell repertoires in COVID-19. On the study more broadly: Acute and convalescent COVID-19 specimens originated in the United States, Italy and Spain. Nucleic acid was either cDNA or gDNA, and it came from T cells, B-cell-depleted T cells, or PBMCs.

The material sequenced was peripheral blood. The sequence came from a man at least 80 years old with acute or convalescent COVID-19.

The DNA for the CDR3 is TGTGCCAGCAGAAGGACAGGCGGAGGCTACACCTTC. Its protein is CASRRTGGGYTF. The chain combines TRBV6-5 with TRBJ1-2; the match to TRBD1 covers 7 bases. CDR1 and CDR2 from the germline V gene are MNHEY and SVGAGI. The junction had 6 bases not matched to a gene; V was cut back by 6 bases and J by 8 bases. The CDR3 length is 12 residues.